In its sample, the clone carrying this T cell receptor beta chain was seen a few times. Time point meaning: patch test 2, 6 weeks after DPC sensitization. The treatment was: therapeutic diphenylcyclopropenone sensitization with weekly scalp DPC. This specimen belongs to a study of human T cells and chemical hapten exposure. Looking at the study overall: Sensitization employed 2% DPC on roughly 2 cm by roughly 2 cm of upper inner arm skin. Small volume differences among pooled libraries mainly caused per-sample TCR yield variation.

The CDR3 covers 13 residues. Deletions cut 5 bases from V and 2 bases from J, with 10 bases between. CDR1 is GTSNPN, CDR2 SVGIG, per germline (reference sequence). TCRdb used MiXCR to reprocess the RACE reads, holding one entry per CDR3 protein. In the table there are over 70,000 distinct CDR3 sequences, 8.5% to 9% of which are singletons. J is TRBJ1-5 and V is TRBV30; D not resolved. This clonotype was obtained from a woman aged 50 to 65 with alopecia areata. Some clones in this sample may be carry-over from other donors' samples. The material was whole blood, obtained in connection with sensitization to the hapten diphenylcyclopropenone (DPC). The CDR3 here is CAWARDRNQPQHF. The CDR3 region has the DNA TGTGCCTGGGCGAGGGATCGCAATCAGCCCCAGCATTTT.